The T cell receptor (beta chain) described here comes from a study of shared clonotypes between healthy human individuals. With 3 bases removed from V and 2 bases from J, the gap between germline ends came to 16 bases. CDR1 and CDR2 (germline): SQVTM, ANQGSEA. The CDR3 loop spans 15 amino acids. Repertoires were generated with immunoSEQ multiplex PCR, while TCRdb's copy carries only in-frame clones and drops some. The data hold roughly 2.2 million clones, with roughly 92% observed a single time. The clonotype was recovered from a man in his late teens or twenties in good health. Some clones in this sample may be carry-over from other donors' samples. Sequenced material: naive CD4+ T cells from PBMCs. Documented subset: CD45RA+ positively selected. This chain uses TRBV29-1 with TRBJ1-1; D uncertain. This chain's CDR3 is CSVDRRAPFNTEAFF. Here the CDR3 DNA reads TGCAGCGTTGACCGAAGAGCCCCGTTCAACACTGAAGCTTTCTTT.